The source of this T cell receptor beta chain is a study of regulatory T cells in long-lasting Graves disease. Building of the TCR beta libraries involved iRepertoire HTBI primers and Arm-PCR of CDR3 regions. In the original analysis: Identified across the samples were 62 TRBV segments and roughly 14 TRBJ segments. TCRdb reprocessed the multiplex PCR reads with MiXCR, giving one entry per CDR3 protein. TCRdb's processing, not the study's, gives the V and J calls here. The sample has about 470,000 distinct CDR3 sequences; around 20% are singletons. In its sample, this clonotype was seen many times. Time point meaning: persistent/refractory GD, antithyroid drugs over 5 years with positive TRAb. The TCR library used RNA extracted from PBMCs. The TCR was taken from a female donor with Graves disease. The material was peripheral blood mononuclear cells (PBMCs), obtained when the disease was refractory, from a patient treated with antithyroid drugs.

The DNA of the CDR3 is TGTGCCAGCAGAGATACCCTGACCTACGAGCAGTACTTC. Protein: CASRDTLTYEQYF. The genes are TRBV2 and TRBJ2-7; D is undetermined. Trimming stripped 6 bases from V and 2 bases from J, with 11 bases between. The CDR3 sequence is 13 residues long. Germline CDR1 reads SNHLY; CDR2 reads FYNNEI.